This T cell receptor (beta chain) is from a study of blood T cell repertoires in COVID-19. Overall study: The origin of the acute and convalescent COVID-19 samples was the United States, Italy and Spain. Sources were T cells, B-cell-depleted T cells, or PBMCs; the material itself was cDNA or gDNA.

Adults between roughly 18 and 95 years of age took part from about two dozen US areas. Authors' methods: Estimated nucleated cell counts came from reference gene primer amplification. Here immunoSEQ multiplex PCR was the method, and the copy in TCRdb shows in-frame clones only, minus some. The V and J calls and clone size come from that table; D and trimming were worked out from the DNA. The sample comprises about 140,000 clones, around 80% of which are singletons, and 1.5% to 2% rests with the top ten. V lost 6 bases, J lost 12 bases, and 12 bases lay in between. CDR1 MDHEN and CDR2 SYDVKM come from the germline V gene. The CDR3 runs 11 residues.

Source material: PBMCs or T cells enriched from blood (not recorded which). This TCR was recovered from a woman under 30 who had been exposed to COVID-19. The V gene is TRBV28, the J gene TRBJ2-1; D is ambiguous. CDR3 bases: TGTGCCAGCAGCCATTCGTGGAGGCAGTTCTTC. Translating it yields CASSHSWRQFF.